These 2 T cell receptor beta chains came from one sample sequenced in a study of blood T cell repertoires in COVID-19. TCRdb keeps only in-frame clones here, not all; method: immunoSEQ multiplex PCR. The sample lists about 250,000 clones; about 83% were seen once. The material sequenced was peripheral blood. The source of these receptors is a man in his fifties with acute or convalescent COVID-19.

This chain links TRBV16 with TRBJ2-7; possibly TRBD1 for D (6 bases). The CDR3 is 18 amino acids. The V and J ends lost 2 bases and 5 bases respectively, with 25 bases between them. The germline V gene encodes CDR1 KGHSY and CDR2 FQNENV. CDR3 region: CASSQTRGETGHRNEQYF. CDR3 coding DNA: TGTGCCAGCAGCCAAACGCGTGGGGAAACAGGGCACAGAAACGAGCAGTACTTC.

The chain joins TRBV18 to TRBJ2-7; no firm D call. V was pared by 6 bases and J by 0 bases, with 12 bases between. In germline, CDR1 is KGHSH, CDR2 LQKENI. The CDR3 loop spans 14 amino acids. The CDR3, as DNA: TGTGCCAGCTCCCAAGACATAAGCTCCTACGAGCAGTACTTC. This codes for CASSQDISSYEQYF.